The present entry profiles one TCR beta chain with its context. The data were obtained in a study of CD8+ T cells in alopecia areata. For the study at large: Treated patients were dosed with oral tofacitinib, taking 5 to 10 mg twice daily.

Reverse transcribed after extraction, RNA yielded cDNA as the sequencing template. Clones were read by immunoSEQ multiplex PCR, and TCRdb kept only the in-frame ones, dropping some. Of some 95,000 clones listed, about 40% are singletons. Trimming shortened V by 4 bases and J by 3 bases, and 21 bases separated the two germline ends. The CDR3 is 17 amino acids. Germline CDR1 and CDR2: SGHVS and FQNEAQ. Sample treatment: oral pan-JAK inhibitor, 5-10 mg twice daily. The sequence derives from a human donor with alopecia areata. This specimen consisted of CD8+ T cells sorted from blood, obtained at week 24, from a patient treated with tofacitinib. The chain uses TRBV7-8 and TRBJ1-2; D is ambiguous. The CDR3 region has the DNA TGTGCCAGCAGCTCTGGGATCAAACCGCCGGTACACTATGGCTACACCTTC. Translated: CASSSGIKPPVHYGYTF.